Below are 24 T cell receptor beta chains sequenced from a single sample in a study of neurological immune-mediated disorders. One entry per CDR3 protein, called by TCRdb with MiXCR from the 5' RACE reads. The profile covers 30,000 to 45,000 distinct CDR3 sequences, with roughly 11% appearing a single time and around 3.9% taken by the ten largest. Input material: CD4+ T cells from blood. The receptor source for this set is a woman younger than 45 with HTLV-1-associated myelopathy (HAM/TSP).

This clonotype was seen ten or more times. The CDR3 DNA follows: TGCGCCAGCCGGCGGGGACAGGGGAGTATTGGAGAGACCCAGTACTTC. It codes for CASRRGQGSIGETQYF. V and J are TRBV5-1 and TRBJ2-5; the match to TRBD1 covers 10 bases. Trimming took 7 bases from V and 4 from J; bases not matched to a gene: 13. Germline V CDR1 and CDR2: SGHRS, YFSETQ. This CDR3 is built from 16 residues.

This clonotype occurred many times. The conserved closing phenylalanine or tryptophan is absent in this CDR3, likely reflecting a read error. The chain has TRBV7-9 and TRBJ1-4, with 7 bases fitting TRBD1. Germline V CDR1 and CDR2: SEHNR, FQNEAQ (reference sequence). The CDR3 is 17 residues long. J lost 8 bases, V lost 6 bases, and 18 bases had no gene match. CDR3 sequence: CASSPDRPKPIGEKLFL. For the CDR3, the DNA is TGTGCCAGCAGTCCGGACAGGCCAAAACCGATAGGGGAAAAACTGTTTTTG.

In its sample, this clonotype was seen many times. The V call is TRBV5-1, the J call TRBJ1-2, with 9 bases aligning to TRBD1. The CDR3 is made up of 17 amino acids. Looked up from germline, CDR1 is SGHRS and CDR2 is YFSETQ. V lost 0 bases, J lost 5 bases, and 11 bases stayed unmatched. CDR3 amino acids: CASSLEVSGTGRYGYTF. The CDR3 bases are TGCGCCAGCAGCTTGGAGGTTTCCGGGACAGGGAGGTATGGCTACACCTTC.

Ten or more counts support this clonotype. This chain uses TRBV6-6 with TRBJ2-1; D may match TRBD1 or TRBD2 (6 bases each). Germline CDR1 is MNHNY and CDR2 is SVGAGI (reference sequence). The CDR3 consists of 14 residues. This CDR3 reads CASKGGSSYNEQFF. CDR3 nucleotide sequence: TGTGCATCAAAGGGGGGATCGTCCTACAATGAGCAGTTCTTC.

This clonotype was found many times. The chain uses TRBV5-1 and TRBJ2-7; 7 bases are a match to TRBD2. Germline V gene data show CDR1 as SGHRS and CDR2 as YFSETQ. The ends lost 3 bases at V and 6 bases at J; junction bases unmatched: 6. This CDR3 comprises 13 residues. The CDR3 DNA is TGCGCCAGCAGCTACGCGGGGGAGGGCGAGCAGTACTTC. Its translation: CASSYAGEGEQYF. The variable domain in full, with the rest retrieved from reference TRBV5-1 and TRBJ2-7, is KAGVTQTPRYLIKTRGQQVTLSCSPISGHRSVSWYQQTPGQGLQFLFEYFSETQRNKGNFPGRFSGRQFSNSRSEMNVSTLELGDSALYLCASSYAGEGEQYFGPGTRLTVT.

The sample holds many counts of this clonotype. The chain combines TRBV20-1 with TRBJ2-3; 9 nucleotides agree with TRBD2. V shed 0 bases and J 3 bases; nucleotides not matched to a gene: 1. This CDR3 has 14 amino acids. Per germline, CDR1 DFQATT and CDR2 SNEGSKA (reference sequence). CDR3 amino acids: CSARDLAGTDTQYF. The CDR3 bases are TGCAGTGCTAGAGACCTAGCGGGGACAGATACGCAGTATTTT.

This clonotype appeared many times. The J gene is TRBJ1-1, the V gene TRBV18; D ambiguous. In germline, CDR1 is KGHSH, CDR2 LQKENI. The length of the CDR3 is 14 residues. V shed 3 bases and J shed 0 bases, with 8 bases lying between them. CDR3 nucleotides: TGTGCCAGCTCACCTTACTCAGTGAACACTGAAGCTTTCTTT. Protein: CASSPYSVNTEAFF.

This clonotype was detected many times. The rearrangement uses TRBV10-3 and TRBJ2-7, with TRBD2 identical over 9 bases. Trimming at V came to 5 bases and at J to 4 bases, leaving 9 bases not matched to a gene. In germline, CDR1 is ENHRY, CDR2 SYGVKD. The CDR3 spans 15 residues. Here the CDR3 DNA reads TGTGCCATCAGTCCAGGGACTAGCAGGAATTACGAGCAGTACTTC. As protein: CAISPGTSRNYEQYF.

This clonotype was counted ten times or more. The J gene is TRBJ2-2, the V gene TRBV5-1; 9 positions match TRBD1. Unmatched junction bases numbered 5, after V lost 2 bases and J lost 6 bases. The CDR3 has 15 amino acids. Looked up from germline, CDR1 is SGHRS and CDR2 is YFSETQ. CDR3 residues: CASSLDRGFSGELFF. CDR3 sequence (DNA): TGCGCCAGCAGCTTAGACAGGGGGTTCTCCGGGGAGCTGTTTTTT.

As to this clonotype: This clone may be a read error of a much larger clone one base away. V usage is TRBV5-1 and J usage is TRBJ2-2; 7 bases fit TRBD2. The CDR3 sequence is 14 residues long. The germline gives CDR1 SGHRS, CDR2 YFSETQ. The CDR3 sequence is CASRTGLGSGELIF. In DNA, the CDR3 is TGCGCCAGCAGGACGGGGTTGGGCAGCGGGGAGCTGATTTTT.

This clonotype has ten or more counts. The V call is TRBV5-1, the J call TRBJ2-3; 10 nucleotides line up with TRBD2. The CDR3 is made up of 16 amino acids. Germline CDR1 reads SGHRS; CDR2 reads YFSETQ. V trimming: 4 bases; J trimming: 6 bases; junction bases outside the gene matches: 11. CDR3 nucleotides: TGCGCCAGCAGCCCGGGACTAGCGTTCCAGGGGGATACGCAGTATTTT. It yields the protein CASSPGLAFQGDTQYF.

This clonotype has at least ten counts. The DNA of the CDR3 is TGCGCCAGCAGCCAAGAGCCCCTTGGAGGCTACACCTTC. Translation: CASSQEPLGGYTF. The V gene is TRBV4-1, the J gene TRBJ1-2; D remains unclear. This CDR3 spans 13 amino acids. CDR1 MGHRA and CDR2 YSYEKL come from the germline V gene. Between the trimmed V and J ends, which lost 0 bases and 8 bases, there was a span of 10 bases.

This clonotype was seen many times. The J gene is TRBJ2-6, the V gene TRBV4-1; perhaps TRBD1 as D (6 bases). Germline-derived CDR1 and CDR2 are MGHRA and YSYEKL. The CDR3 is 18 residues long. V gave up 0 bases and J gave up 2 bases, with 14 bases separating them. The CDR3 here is CASSQENPQGTGANVLTF. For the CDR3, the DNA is TGCGCCAGCAGCCAAGAAAACCCACAGGGTACTGGGGCCAACGTCCTGACTTTC.

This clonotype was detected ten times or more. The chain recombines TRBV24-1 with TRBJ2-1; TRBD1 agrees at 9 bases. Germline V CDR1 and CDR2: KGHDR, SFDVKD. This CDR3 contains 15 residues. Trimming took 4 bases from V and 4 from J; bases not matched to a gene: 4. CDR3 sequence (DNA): TGTGCCACCAGTGACCCCGGGACAGGGTACAATGAGCAGTTCTTC. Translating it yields CATSDPGTGYNEQFF.

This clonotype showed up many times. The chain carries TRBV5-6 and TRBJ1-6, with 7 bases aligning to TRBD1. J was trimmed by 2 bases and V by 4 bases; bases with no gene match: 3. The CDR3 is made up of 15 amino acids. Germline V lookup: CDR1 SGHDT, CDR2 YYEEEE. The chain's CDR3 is CASSPTGAYNSPLHF. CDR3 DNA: TGTGCCAGCAGCCCTACAGGGGCCTATAATTCACCCCTCCACTTT.

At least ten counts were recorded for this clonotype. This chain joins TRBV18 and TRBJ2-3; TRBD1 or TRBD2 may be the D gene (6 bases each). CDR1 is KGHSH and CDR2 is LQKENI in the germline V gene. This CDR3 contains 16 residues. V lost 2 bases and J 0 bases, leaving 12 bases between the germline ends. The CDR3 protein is CASSPKGGTSTDTQYF. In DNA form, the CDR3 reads TGTGCCAGCTCACCAAAAGGGGGGACTAGCACAGATACGCAGTATTTT.

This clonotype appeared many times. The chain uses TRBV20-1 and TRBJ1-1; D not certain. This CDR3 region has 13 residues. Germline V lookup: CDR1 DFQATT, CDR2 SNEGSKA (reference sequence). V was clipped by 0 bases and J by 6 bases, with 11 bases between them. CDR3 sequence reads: CSARDSSQAEAFF. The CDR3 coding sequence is TGCAGTGCTAGAGATAGTAGCCAGGCTGAAGCTTTCTTT.

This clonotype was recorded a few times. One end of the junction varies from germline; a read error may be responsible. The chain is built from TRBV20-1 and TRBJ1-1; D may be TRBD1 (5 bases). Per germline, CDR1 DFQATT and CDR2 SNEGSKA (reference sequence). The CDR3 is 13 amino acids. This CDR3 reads CSAASTANTEDFF. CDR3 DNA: TGCAGTGCCGCCTCGACAGCGAACACTGAAGATTTCTTT.

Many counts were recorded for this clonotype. The CDR3 DNA is TGCAGTGCTAGTGGGCAAGCCGAAGCTTTCTTT. It codes for CSASGQAEAFF. This chain links TRBV20-1 with TRBJ1-1, with D hard to call. The germline V gene encodes CDR1 DFQATT and CDR2 SNEGSKA (reference sequence). CDR3 size: 11 residues. Trimming stripped 3 bases from V and 8 bases from J, with 10 bases between.

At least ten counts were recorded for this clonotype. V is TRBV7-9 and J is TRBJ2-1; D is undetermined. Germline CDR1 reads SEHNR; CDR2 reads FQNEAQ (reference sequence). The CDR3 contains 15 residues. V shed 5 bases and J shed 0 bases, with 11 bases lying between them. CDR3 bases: TGTGCCAGCAGCCCACACGATCCCTCCTACAATGAGCAGTTCTTC. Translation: CASSPHDPSYNEQFF.

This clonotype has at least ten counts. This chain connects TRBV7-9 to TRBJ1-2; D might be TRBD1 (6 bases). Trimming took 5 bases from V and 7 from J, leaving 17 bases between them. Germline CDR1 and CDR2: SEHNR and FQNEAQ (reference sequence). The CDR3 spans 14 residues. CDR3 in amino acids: CASSQVNGGGGYTF. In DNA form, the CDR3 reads TGTGCCAGCAGCCAAGTTAATGGGGGCGGTGGCTACACCTTC.

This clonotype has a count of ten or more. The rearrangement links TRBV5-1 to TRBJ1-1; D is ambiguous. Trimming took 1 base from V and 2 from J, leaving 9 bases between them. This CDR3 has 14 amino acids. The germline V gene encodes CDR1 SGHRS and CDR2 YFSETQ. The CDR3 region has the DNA TGCGCCAGCAGCTTGAGTCCTAAAAACACTGAAGCTTTCTTT. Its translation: CASSLSPKNTEAFF.

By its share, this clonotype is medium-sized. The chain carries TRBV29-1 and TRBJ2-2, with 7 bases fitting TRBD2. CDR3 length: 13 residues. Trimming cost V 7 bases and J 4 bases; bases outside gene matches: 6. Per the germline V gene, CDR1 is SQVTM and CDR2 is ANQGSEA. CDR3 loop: CSAGGSGTGELFF. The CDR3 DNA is TGCAGCGCGGGGGGTAGCGGCACCGGGGAGCTGTTTTTT.

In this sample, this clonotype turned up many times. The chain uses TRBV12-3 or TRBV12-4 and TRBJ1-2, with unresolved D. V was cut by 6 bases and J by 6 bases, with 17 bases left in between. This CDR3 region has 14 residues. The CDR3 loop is CASRLTERGDGYTF. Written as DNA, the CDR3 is TGTGCCAGCAGGCTTACAGAACGTGGAGATGGCTACACCTTC.